The 26 T cell receptor beta chains below all came from one sample that was sequenced in a study of blood T cell repertoires in COVID-19. TCRdb keeps only in-frame clones here, not all; method: immunoSEQ multiplex PCR. In the table there are about 380,000 clones, more than 75% of which are singletons. The specimen was PBMCs or T cells enriched from blood (not recorded which). All receptors come from a woman under 30 who had recovered from COVID-19.

The chain uses TRBV9 and TRBJ2-1; 9 bases match TRBD2. With 5 bases clipped from V and 0 bases from J, the junction kept 15 bases outside the gene matches. There are 19 residues in the CDR3. Germline V gene lookup returns CDR1 SGDLS and CDR2 YYNGEE. CDR3 loop: CASSVSGAGGHTSYNEQFF. Here the CDR3 DNA reads TGTGCCAGCAGTGTTTCGGGAGCGGGGGGCCATACCTCCTACAATGAGCAGTTCTTC.

This chain uses TRBV4-2 with TRBJ1-4, with 8 nucleotides matching TRBD1. From germline, CDR1 is LGHNA and CDR2 YNFKEQ. V was clipped by 4 bases and J by 7 bases; unmatched bases: 11. This CDR3 comprises 16 residues. CDR3 in DNA: TGTGCCAGCAGCCGATTACTACAGGGGGAACGTGAAAAACTGTTTTTT. It encodes CASSRLLQGEREKLFF.

The rearrangement links TRBV4-2 to TRBJ1-2; D ambiguous. V lost 0 bases to trimming and J lost 5 bases, with 16 bases between them. CDR3 length: 16 residues. The germline CDR1 and CDR2 sequences are LGHNA and YNFKEQ. CDR3 bases: TGTGCCAGCAGCCAAGATTCGGGAACAGAGCGATATGGCTACACCTTC. Residues: CASSQDSGTERYGYTF.

V usage is TRBV7-9 and J usage is TRBJ1-2; 9 bases agree with TRBD1. After removal of 5 bases from V and 6 bases from J, the junction contained 7 bases not matched to a gene. CDR3 length: 14 residues. Looked up from germline, CDR1 is SEHNR and CDR2 is FQNEAQ (reference sequence). The CDR3 sequence is CASSADRGSDGYTF. CDR3 sequence (DNA): TGTGCCAGCAGCGCCGACAGGGGGTCGGATGGCTACACCTTC.

This chain uses TRBV21-1 with TRBJ2-7; the tabulated D call, TRBD1, remains unverified against the DNA. TRBV21-1 is tagged as a pseudogene. This CDR3 contains 14 residues. Here the CDR3 DNA reads TGTGCCAGCAGTCCCGGGACAGGGCCGTACGAGCAGTACTTC. It specifies CASSPGTGPYEQYF.

The table lists this clone with a count of one. The genes are TRBV14 and TRBJ2-7; a possible D gene is TRBD2 (5 bases). CDR1 and CDR2 from the germline V gene are SGHDN and FVKESK. The V end lost 1 base, the J end lost 5 bases, and 12 bases lay between the germline ends. The CDR3 extends over 14 amino acids. This chain's CDR3 is CASSQGRGLHEQYF. CDR3 bases: TGTGCCAGCAGCCAAGGACGAGGACTCCACGAGCAGTACTTC.

The rearrangement uses TRBV7-9 and TRBJ2-3; TRBD1 matches at 7 bases. V lost 1 base, J lost 5 bases, and 3 bases stayed unmatched. CDR1 and CDR2 from the germline V gene are SEHNR and FQNEAQ (reference sequence). The CDR3 covers 14 residues. Here the CDR3 reads CASSLDRGKDTQYF. The CDR3 DNA reads as TGTGCCAGCAGCTTAGACAGGGGTAAAGATACGCAGTATTTT.

The V gene is TRBV28, the J gene TRBJ1-2; the D gene is possibly TRBD1 (5 bases). Looked up from germline, CDR1 is MDHEN and CDR2 is SYDVKM. V was trimmed by 8 bases and J by 0 bases, leaving 13 bases between them. The CDR3 runs 14 residues. The CDR3 region is CASAQGHSNYGYTF. The CDR3 DNA reads TGTGCCAGCGCGCAAGGACACTCTAACTATGGCTACACCTTC.

The chain combines TRBV19 with TRBJ2-1, with D possibly TRBD1 on 5 matching bases. V was pared by 5 bases and J by 10 bases, with 18 bases between. In germline, CDR1 is LNHDA, CDR2 SQIVND (reference sequence). The CDR3 is 14 residues long. The CDR3: CASSPRIQGREQFF. The CDR3 DNA reads TGTGCCAGTAGTCCACGCATTCAGGGTAGAGAGCAGTTCTTC. The full variable domain, with the rest looked up from reference TRBV19 and TRBJ2-1, is DGGITQSPKYLFRKEGQNVTLSCEQNLNHDAMYWYRQDPGQGLRLIYYSQIVNDFQKGDIAEGYSVSREKKESFPLTVTSAQKNPTAFYLCASSPRIQGREQFFGPGTRLTVL.

V usage is TRBV4-1 and J usage is TRBJ1-2; D ambiguous. Trimming removed 0 bases at V and 3 bases at J, with 11 bases between. This CDR3 is 15 amino acids long. CDR1 is MGHRA and CDR2 is YSYEKL in the germline V gene. As DNA, the CDR3 is TGCGCCAGCAGCCAAGATTGGAGTTCGGACTATGGCTACACCTTC. Amino acid sequence: CASSQDWSSDYGYTF.

V usage is TRBV19 and J usage is TRBJ1-1; 8 positions agree with TRBD1. Trimming removed 5 bases from V and 0 bases from J; junction bases left unmatched: 11. Germline loops: CDR1 LNHDA, CDR2 SQIVND (reference sequence). The CDR3 totals 17 residues. The CDR3 DNA is TGTGCCAGTAGTCCTGAGGGGACAGGATATATGAACACTGAAGCTTTCTTT. The encoded protein is CASSPEGTGYMNTEAFF.

The chain combines TRBV6-5 with TRBJ1-5; D is ambiguous. CDR1 MNHEY and CDR2 SVGAGI come from the germline V gene. The CDR3 is made up of 15 amino acids. The germline V and J ends were trimmed by 6 bases and 0 bases, with 12 bases remaining between them. The DNA of the CDR3 is TGTGCCAGCAGACCTCGGGAAGATAGCAATCAGCCCCAGCATTTT. Its translation: CASRPREDSNQPQHF.

V gene TRBV11-2 combines with J gene TRBJ2-5, with 7 bases that match TRBD1. J gave up 5 bases and V 6 bases, and 12 bases lay outside the gene matches. Germline CDR1 is SGHAT and CDR2 is FQNNGV. The CDR3 is 15 residues long. CDR3: CASRQSYRGGETQYF. DNA for the CDR3: TGTGCCAGCAGACAAAGTTACAGGGGTGGGGAGACCCAGTACTTC.

The V call is TRBV28, the J call TRBJ1-1; a weak D match, TRBD1 (5 bases). V lost 2 bases to trimming and J lost 11 bases, with 18 bases between them. The CDR3 runs 14 residues. The germline V gene has CDR1 MDHEN and CDR2 SYDVKM. The CDR3 here is CASSLKGRTVRAFF. CDR3 DNA sequence: TGTGCCAGCAGTTTAAAGGGGAGGACGGTGAGGGCTTTCTTT. The whole variable domain, filled in from reference TRBV28 and TRBJ1-1, reads DVKVTQSSRYLVKRTGEKVFLECVQDMDHENMFWYRQDPGLGLRLIYFSYDVKMKEKGDIPEGYSVSREKKERFSLILESASTNQTSMYLCASSLKGRTVRAFFGQGTRLTVV.

The chain is built from TRBV2 and TRBJ1-2, with D possibly matching TRBD1 (6 bases). Germline CDR1 reads SNHLY; CDR2 reads FYNNEI. The CDR3 sequence is 14 residues long. V was shortened by 3 bases and J by 3 bases, with 11 bases between the two germline ends. Here the CDR3 DNA reads TGTGCCAGCAGTGATAGGGGACACCACTATGGCTACACCTTC. This gives the protein CASSDRGHHYGYTF.

The gene calls are TRBV5-1 and TRBJ2-3, with a weak D call TRBD2 (6 bases). Trimming left V 5 bases short and J 2 bases short, with 9 bases between. The CDR3 length is 13 residues. Germline assignment: CDR1 SGHRS and CDR2 YFSETQ. CDR3 coding DNA: TGCGCCAGCAGGGGCGGGGTCACAGATACGCAGTATTTT. This encodes CASRGGVTDTQYF.

V and J are TRBV19 and TRBJ1-2; TRBD1 aligns across 9 bases. The CDR3 length is 17 residues. The V segment lost 3 bases and the J segment 4 bases; nucleotides outside the gene matches: 12. Germline V gene lookup returns CDR1 LNHDA and CDR2 SQIVND (reference sequence). CDR3 protein: CASSIFDYRGRVYGYTF. CDR3 coding DNA: TGTGCCAGTAGTATCTTCGATTACAGGGGGCGCGTCTATGGCTACACCTTC.

The J gene is TRBJ1-2, the V gene TRBV7-9, with 8 positions matching TRBD1. J lost 2 bases, V lost 1 base, and 3 bases had no gene match. Germline loops: CDR1 SEHNR, CDR2 FQNEAQ (reference sequence). The CDR3 consists of 15 residues. The CDR3 loop is CASSLGAGGNYGYTF. In DNA form, the CDR3 reads TGTGCCAGCAGCTTAGGGGCAGGGGGCAACTATGGCTACACCTTC. Full variable domain (rest looked up from reference TRBV7-9 and TRBJ1-2): DTGVSQNPRHKITKRGQNVTFRCDPISEHNRLYWYRQTLGQGPEFLTYFQNEAQLEKSRLLSDRFSAERPKGSFSTLEIQRTEQGDSAMYLCASSLGAGGNYGYTFGSGTRLTVV.

This clone showed up just once. The V call is TRBV6-1, the J call TRBJ2-7; the D is unclear. CDR1 is MNHNS and CDR2 is SASEGT in the germline V gene. Trimming removed 2 bases at V and 2 bases at J, with 7 bases between. The length of the CDR3 is 13 residues. CDR3 sequence (DNA): TGTGCCAGCAGTGAACGGGTAACCTACGAGCAGTACTTC. Amino acid sequence: CASSERVTYEQYF.

The J gene is TRBJ1-4, the V gene TRBV6-1, with D possibly being TRBD1 (5 bases). The germline V and J ends were trimmed by 4 bases and 6 bases, with 18 bases remaining between them. The CDR3 loop spans 16 amino acids. Germline lookup yields CDR1 MNHNS and CDR2 SASEGT. CDR3 amino acids: CASSGSKGSPYEKLFF. The CDR3 DNA reads TGTGCCAGCAGTGGCTCTAAGGGGTCCCCCTATGAAAAACTGTTTTTT.

This chain joins TRBV4-2 and TRBJ2-7; TRBD2 agrees at 10 bases. The CDR3 runs 13 residues. Germline lookup yields CDR1 LGHNA and CDR2 YNFKEQ. J gave up 4 bases and V 5 bases, and 2 bases lay outside the gene matches. The chain's CDR3 is CASSGGLAYEQYF. The DNA for the CDR3 is TGTGCCAGCAGCGGGGGACTAGCGTACGAGCAGTACTTC.

This chain links TRBV28 with TRBJ2-5, with D maybe TRBD1 (5 bases). Trimming took off 7 bases at V and 2 bases at J, with 11 bases between the two ends. The CDR3 loop spans 13 amino acids. Germline CDR1 MDHEN, CDR2 SYDVKM. CDR3 coding DNA: TGTGCCAGCACCCCAGGGTATCAAGAGACCCAGTACTTC. The encoded protein is CASTPGYQETQYF. The full variable domain, rest sourced from reference TRBV28 and TRBJ2-5, is DVKVTQSSRYLVKRTGEKVFLECVQDMDHENMFWYRQDPGLGLRLIYFSYDVKMKEKGDIPEGYSVSREKKERFSLILESASTNQTSMYLCASTPGYQETQYFGPGTRLLVL.

V and J are TRBV6-5 and TRBJ2-7; weak D call: TRBD2 (6 bases). Germline CDR1 and CDR2: MNHEY and SVGAGI. The CDR3 is made up of 15 amino acids. V was pared by 6 bases and J by 2 bases, with 17 bases between. The CDR3 DNA reads as TGTGCCAGCAGGATAGCCGGGACTGCTACCTACGAGCAGTACTTC. Amino acids: CASRIAGTATYEQYF.

This clone has a handful of counts. The gene calls are TRBV7-2 and TRBJ1-2; TRBD1 matches at 9 bases. V dropped 10 bases and J dropped 4; count of bases not matched to a gene: 16. Germline V gene lookup returns CDR1 SGHTA and CDR2 FQGNSA. This CDR3 is 16 amino acids long. CDR3 amino acids: CATWTGVLEGFYGYTF. CDR3 nucleotide sequence: TGTGCCACCTGGACAGGGGTGCTTGAGGGCTTCTATGGCTACACCTTC.

This chain links TRBV2 with TRBJ1-1; the D is unclear. Trimming removed 3 bases at V and 3 bases at J, with 11 bases between. The CDR3 is 14 amino acids. Per the germline V gene, CDR1 is SNHLY and CDR2 is FYNNEI. The CDR3 reads CASSDHRKDTEAFF. As DNA, the CDR3 is TGTGCCAGCAGTGACCACAGAAAAGACACTGAAGCTTTCTTT.

There are a few counts of this clone. J is TRBJ1-2 and V is TRBV19, with 7 bases identical to TRBD1. Trimming took 10 bases from V and 1 from J; bases not matched to a gene: 12. CDR1 LNHDA and CDR2 SQIVND come from the germline V gene (reference sequence). This CDR3 spans 15 amino acids. The chain's CDR3 is CATQSPGQLNYGYTF. CDR3 DNA: TGTGCCACGCAATCCCCGGGACAGCTTAACTATGGCTACACCTTC.